The entry that follows covers one T cell receptor beta chain sequence. The junction departs from germline at one end; a sequencing error may be responsible. The data stem from a study of blood T cell repertoires in COVID-19. As for the study in general: The study drew acute and convalescent COVID-19 samples from the United States, Italy and Spain. From T cells, B-cell-depleted T cells, or PBMCs came the material, which was cDNA or gDNA.

This CDR3 comprises 15 residues. Germline V gene sequence: CDR1 SGHTA, CDR2 FQGTGA. Original data processing: From reference gene primer amplification, estimates of nucleated cell counts were derived. Data came from immunoSEQ multiplex PCR; TCRdb stores just in-frame clones and leaves some out. V, J and clone size derive from that table, while D and trimming were established from the DNA sequence. Among a few hundred thousand clones listed, 70% to 90% were seen once. Sequencing was carried out using peripheral blood. The TCR sequence derives from a woman aged 25 to 39 who had recovered from COVID-19. The chain recombines TRBV7-3 with TRBJ2-2, with TRBD1 as a possible D gene (5 bases). CDR3: CASSSQGLYTEELFF. CDR3 DNA: TGTGCCAGCAGCTCGCAGGGTCTGTACACCGAGGAGCTGTTTTTT.